The table lists the clone carrying this TCR beta chain with a few counts. Its antigen is undetermined. This record belongs to a study of T cells after yellow fever vaccination. Study-wide points: Most clones from primary vaccination resurfaced after the booster (around 97% CD4, around 90% CD8). The secondary response showed a weaker magnitude and a faster peak, day 5 versus 15.

Template-switching 5'RACE yielded the TCR cDNA; a universal primer site and UMIs were added in the process. MiXCR was run by TCRdb on the 5' RACE reads, yielding one entry per CDR3 protein. The sample lists roughly 500,000 distinct CDR3 sequences, over 15% seen once, with roughly an eighth in the top ten. The TCR was taken from a man aged 30 to 39 who received the YFV17D yellow fever vaccine. The sample consisted of PBMCs, taken 15 days after the yellow fever booster vaccination.

The CDR3 loop reads CASSLSAGTSNTQYF. In DNA, the CDR3 is TGTGCCAGCAGCTTAAGCGCCGGGACTAGTAATACGCAGTATTTT. V and J are TRBV7-9 and TRBJ2-3, with TRBD2 matching over 8 bases. CDR1 is SEHNR and CDR2 is FQNEAQ in the germline V gene (reference sequence). V shed 2 bases and J 7 bases; nucleotides not matched to a gene: 8. The CDR3 has 15 residues. The full variable domain, with the rest looked up from reference TRBV7-9 and TRBJ2-3, is DTGVSQNPRHKITKRGQNVTFRCDPISEHNRLYWYRQTLGQGPEFLTYFQNEAQLEKSRLLSDRFSAERPKGSFSTLEIQRTEQGDSAMYLCASSLSAGTSNTQYFGPGTRLTVL.